The 7 T cell receptor beta chains in this list originate from one sample, sequenced in a study of T-cell memory formation after mild COVID-19. TCRdb analysed the 5' RACE reads with MiXCR anew, one entry per CDR3 protein. The sample carries some 320,000 distinct CDR3 sequences, roughly 15% recorded once. Sequencing used PBMCs or a T cell subset sorted from them (not recorded which). All receptors come from a man between 18 and 29 years old who had mild COVID-19 (a few samples of this study predate the infection). Cell type and time point are not known.

The chain uses TRBV5-6 and TRBJ2-5; the match to TRBD1 covers 7 bases. Near its end, the DNA agrees better with TRBJ2-7, so the J call may be wrong. This CDR3 region has 14 residues. From germline, CDR1 is SGHDT and CDR2 YYEEEE. CDR3 amino acids: CASSDTDRAGEQYF. The CDR3 nucleotides are TGTGCCAGCAGCGACACAGACAGGGCAGGCGAGCAGTACTTC.

The V and J genes are TRBV20-1 and TRBJ2-2; no reliable D call. The V gene's germline CDR1 is DFQATT and CDR2 SNEGSKA (reference sequence). Trimming cost V 3 bases and J 0 bases, with 5 bases left between them. The CDR3 covers 13 residues. The CDR3 DNA sequence: TGCAGTGCTAGTGTGTCGAACACCGGGGAGCTGTTTTTT. This translates into CSASVSNTGELFF.

The chain couples TRBV19 to TRBJ2-3; D may be TRBD1 (6 bases). CDR1 is LNHDA and CDR2 is SQIVND in the germline V gene (reference sequence). The CDR3 is 15 residues long. V was cut by 4 bases and J by 6 bases, with 17 bases left in between. The CDR3 protein is CASSTPGHGLDTQYF. The CDR3 DNA sequence: TGTGCCAGTAGTACCCCGGGACACGGTCTTGATACGCAGTATTTT.

This clonotype was recorded a few times. The chain is built from TRBV15 and TRBJ2-5, with D perhaps matching TRBD1 or TRBD2 (6 bases each). The V gene's germline CDR1 is LNHNV and CDR2 YYDKDF (reference sequence). The CDR3 totals 16 residues. V was cut by 0 bases and J by 1 base, with 12 bases left in between. The CDR3 sequence is CATSRDLRGVQETQYF. The CDR3 nucleotides read TGTGCCACCAGCAGAGACTTAAGGGGGGTCCAAGAGACCCAGTACTTC.

This clonotype was found many times. This chain uses TRBV7-2 with TRBJ2-1, with D perhaps TRBD1 (6 bases). This CDR3 is built from 13 residues. V dropped 1 base and J dropped 7 bases, with 8 bases sitting between them. CDR1 SGHTA and CDR2 FQGNSA come from the germline V gene. The DNA of the CDR3 is TGTGCCAGCAGCTTAGACAGGGTTAATGAGCAGTTCTTC. Amino acids: CASSLDRVNEQFF.

CDR3 DNA: TGTGCCAGCAGCTCCAGGGGAGGTGGAAACACCATATATTTT. It yields the protein CASSSRGGGNTIYF. This chain uses TRBV7-2 with TRBJ1-3; tentatively, D is TRBD1 (6 bases). Germline V lookup: CDR1 SGHTA, CDR2 FQGNSA. Trimming removed 4 bases at V and 3 bases at J, with 10 bases between. The CDR3 consists of 14 residues.

This clonotype turned up a few times. The V and J genes are TRBV7-2 and TRBJ2-5; D unresolved. This CDR3 has 13 residues. The germline V gene encodes CDR1 SGHTA and CDR2 FQGNSA. V was clipped by 1 base and J by 5 bases, with 8 bases between them. DNA of the CDR3: TGTGCCAGCAGCTTAGTCCCTCGGGAGACCCAGTACTTC. This codes for CASSLVPRETQYF.